These 6 T cell receptor beta chains share one sample of origin, sequenced in a study of cytomegalovirus exposure and HLA in healthy donors. Primers included in the PCR were 60 Vbeta and 13 Jbeta primers. Profiled with immunoSEQ multiplex PCR; TCRdb holds only in-frame clones, not every one. This sample contains about 160,000 clones. The sample was PBMCs. Every receptor here comes from a woman aged 60 to 75 in good health and CMV-seronegative.

The chain has TRBV2 and TRBJ1-4; weak D call: TRBD1 (6 bases). The V gene lost 4 bases and the J gene lost 6 bases, with 15 bases spanning the gap. The CDR3 is 15 amino acids. Germline CDR1 is SNHLY and CDR2 is FYNNEI. The CDR3 bases are TGTGCCAGCAGTGGGCGGGGGCAGGGGCATGAAAAACTGTTTTTT. It yields the protein CASSGRGQGHEKLFF. The full variable domain, in which reference TRBV2 and TRBJ1-4 provide the parts outside the CDR3, is EPEVTQTPSHQVTQMGQEVILRCVPISNHLYFYWYRQILGQKVEFLVSFYNNEISEKSEIFDDQFSVERPDGSNFTLKIRSTKLEDSAMYFCASSGRGQGHEKLFFGSGTQLSVL.

V is TRBV15 and J is TRBJ2-5, with TRBD1 identical over 7 bases. V gave up 0 bases and J gave up 4 bases; unmatched junction bases: 5. The germline V gene has CDR1 LNHNV and CDR2 YYDKDF (reference sequence). This CDR3 contains 15 residues. CDR3 coding DNA: TGTGCCACCAGCAGAGATAGGGGGCAGGGAGAGACCCAGTACTTC. It translates to CATSRDRGQGETQYF.

The V gene is TRBV18, the J gene TRBJ1-4; TRBD1 is a possible D gene (5 bases). V was cut by 4 bases and J by 8 bases, with 14 bases left in between. This CDR3 comprises 14 residues. From germline, CDR1 is KGHSH and CDR2 LQKENI. The CDR3 here is CASSRKGFNEKLFF. CDR3 sequence (DNA): TGTGCCAGCTCACGAAAGGGGTTCAACGAAAAACTGTTTTTT.

This rearrangement joins TRBV15 to TRBJ1-3, with 9 bases that match TRBD1. The CDR3 loop spans 14 amino acids. The V gene's germline CDR1 is LNHNV and CDR2 YYDKDF (reference sequence). V was pared by 5 bases and J by 4 bases, with 3 bases of the junction left unmatched. CDR3 bases: TGTGCCACCAGCGGGACAGGGAGGGGAAACACCATATATTTT. As protein: CATSGTGRGNTIYF. Combining the CDR3 with reference TRBV15 and TRBJ1-3 gives the whole variable domain DAMVIQNPRYQVTQFGKPVTLSCSQTLNHNVMYWYQQKSSQAPKLLFHYYDKDFNNEADTPDNFQSRRPNTSFCFLDIRSPGLGDTAMYLCATSGTGRGNTIYFGEGSWLTVV.

V gene TRBV6-1 combines with J gene TRBJ2-7; D is perhaps TRBD1 (5 bases). Germline V lookup: CDR1 MNHNS, CDR2 SASEGT. The V and J ends lost 5 bases and 2 bases respectively, with 13 bases between them. The CDR3 extends over 14 amino acids. For the CDR3, the DNA is TGTGCCAGCAGTACCCTCAGGGTACCCTACGAGCAGTACTTC. Protein: CASSTLRVPYEQYF.

This rearrangement joins TRBV6-5 to TRBJ2-7; D not certain. Trimming shortened V by 0 bases and J by 3 bases, and 9 bases separated the two germline ends. The germline V gene encodes CDR1 MNHEY and CDR2 SVGAGI. The CDR3 loop spans 14 amino acids. The CDR3 nucleotides read TGTGCCAGCAGTTACTCGCCGAGGAACTACGAGCAGTACTTC. Translation: CASSYSPRNYEQYF.